This T cell receptor beta chain appears in the sequencing data of a study of blood T cell repertoires in COVID-19. Study as a whole: The samples span acute and convalescent COVID-19 from the United States, Italy and Spain. Nucleic acid was either cDNA or gDNA, and it came from T cells, B-cell-depleted T cells, or PBMCs.

Methods used by the authors: By means of reference gene primer amplification, nucleated cell counts were estimated. Repertoires were generated with immunoSEQ multiplex PCR, while TCRdb's copy carries only in-frame clones and drops some. V, J and clone size are those of that table, while D and trimming were read from the DNA. The table lists approximately 430,000 clones, 70% to 90% of them singletons. Germline values: CDR1 SGHTS, CDR2 YDEGEE. The CDR3 loop spans 15 amino acids. J gave up 1 base and V 6 bases, and 6 bases lay outside the gene matches. The rearrangement links TRBV5-8 to TRBJ2-2; TRBD2 matches 7 bases. The source of this sequence is a woman in her thirties with active or convalescent COVID-19. Material for sequencing was peripheral blood. CDR3 sequence reads: CASNLGGENTGELFF. The CDR3 region has the DNA TGTGCCAGCAACCTGGGGGGGGAGAACACCGGGGAGCTGTTTTTT.